Sequencing of this TCR beta chain was carried out in a study of cytomegalovirus exposure and HLA in healthy donors. General study results and limits: Later, TCR association rates were found to vary by HLA locus, highest for DRB1 and lowest for HLA-C.

Comments on this clone: Its target is not known.

The V gene end was trimmed by 6 bases and the J gene end by 8 bases; junction bases not matched to a gene: 5. The germline CDR1 and CDR2 sequences are MDHEN and SYDVKM. The CDR3 consists of 13 residues. Primers included in the PCR were 60 Vbeta and 13 Jbeta primers. Profiling relied on immunoSEQ multiplex PCR, and the TCRdb table lists in-frame clones only, not all of them. The sample has about 130,000 clones; 80% are singletons. This receptor was obtained from a man aged 25 to 45 in good health and CMV-seronegative. Source material: PBMCs. The rearrangement links TRBV28 to TRBJ1-4, with TRBD1 matching 8 bases. CDR3 sequence: CASSASGGEKLFF. CDR3 nucleotides: TGTGCCAGCAGCGCCTCAGGGGGCGAAAAACTGTTTTTT.